The 3 T cell receptor beta chains below come from one sample, sequenced in a study of beta chain features in type 1 diabetes. TCRB transcripts that were expressed got sequenced, as all of the isolated RNA had been reverse transcribed. The table came from immunoSEQ multiplex PCR; TCRdb's copy has only in-frame clones and leaves some out. The table shows 640,000 or so clones, with more than 12% occurring only once. Study-level results: A moderate, significant TCRB CDR3 shortening appeared in type 1 diabetes across four CD4+ subsets.

These receptors are not linked to any known antigen. Sequenced input: naive CD4+ T cells from blood. Receptors were obtained from a man younger than 30 with type 1 diabetes.

The chain links TRBV30 to TRBJ2-7, with D possibly TRBD2 on 6 matching bases. Germline CDR1 GTSNPN, CDR2 SVGIG (reference sequence). Deletions cut 0 bases from V and 2 bases from J, with 14 bases between. CDR3 length: 15 residues. CDR3 region: CAWSVLAGQAYEQYF. DNA of the CDR3: TGTGCCTGGAGTGTACTTGCGGGGCAGGCCTACGAGCAGTACTTC.

The chain links TRBV5-1 to TRBJ2-3, with TRBD2 identical over 8 bases. This CDR3 comprises 16 residues. Germline CDR1 is SGHRS and CDR2 is YFSETQ. V shed 0 bases and J 0 bases; nucleotides not matched to a gene: 3. The CDR3 coding sequence is TGCGCCAGCAGCTTGGCGGCTAGCGGGAGCACAGATACGCAGTATTTT. This codes for CASSLAASGSTDTQYF.

The chain employs TRBV4-2 and TRBJ1-2, with 11 bases identical to TRBD1. Unmatched junction bases numbered 6, after V lost 3 bases and J lost 6 bases. Germline V gene sequence: CDR1 LGHNA, CDR2 YNFKEQ. The CDR3 loop spans 15 amino acids. CDR3 DNA: TGTGCCAGCAGCCATGACTTGGGACAGGGGGATGGCTACACCTTC. This gives the protein CASSHDLGQGDGYTF.